Presented here are 18 T cell receptor beta chains from one specimen sequenced in a study of blood T cell repertoires in COVID-19. Clones were read by immunoSEQ multiplex PCR, and TCRdb kept only the in-frame ones, dropping some. The data hold some 130,000 clones, with roughly 89% observed a single time. Sequencing input: peripheral blood. The receptors here all came from a man aged 55 to 70 with COVID-19, enrolled during active disease.

The rearrangement uses TRBV11-3 and TRBJ2-3, with 14 bases that match TRBD2. The CDR3 has 20 amino acids. The V segment lost 0 bases and the J segment 0 bases; nucleotides outside the gene matches: 8. Per the germline V gene, CDR1 is SGHNT and CDR2 is YENEEA. The CDR3 DNA reads TGTGCCAGCAGCTTAGAGGGACTAGCGGGGGTTTCAACTAGCACAGATACGCAGTATTTT. Translating it yields CASSLEGLAGVSTSTDTQYF.

Comments on this clone: Other DNA variants within this sample encode the same CDR3. V and J are TRBV7-2 and TRBJ2-1; 10 bases align to TRBD1. Germline V lookup: CDR1 SGHTA, CDR2 FQGNSA. The CDR3 contains 15 residues. Unmatched junction bases numbered 5, after V lost 5 bases and J lost 4 bases. In DNA form, the CDR3 reads TGTGCCAGCAGCGTAATGGACAGGGGGTACAATGAGCAGTTCTTC. Amino acids: CASSVMDRGYNEQFF.

This clone occurred a few times. An end of the junction differs from the germline gene, which may be a read error. The chain recombines TRBV18 with TRBJ1-4, with unresolved D. The CDR3 covers 15 residues. Germline loops: CDR1 KGHSH, CDR2 LQKENI. The CDR3 DNA reads as TGTGCCAGCTCCCCACCGGGCCTCGTCCGGGAAAAACTGTTTTTT. Translating it yields CASSPPGLVREKLFF.

This chain uses TRBV19 with TRBJ1-5, with 8 nucleotides matching TRBD1. The CDR3 has 14 residues. The V and J ends lost 3 bases and 4 bases, in that order; junction bases with no gene match: 2. Germline V gives CDR1 LNHDA, CDR2 SQIVND (reference sequence). The CDR3 protein is CASSIRTGNQPQHF. In nucleotides, the CDR3 is TGTGCCAGTAGTATCCGGACAGGGAATCAGCCCCAGCATTTT.

The rearrangement uses TRBV3-1 (or the pseudogene TRBV3-2) and TRBJ2-5; no clear D. The CDR3 loop spans 14 amino acids. Trimming cost V 1 base and J 5 bases, with 11 bases left between them. Germline CDR1 is LGHDT and CDR2 is YNNKEL (reference sequence). CDR3 nucleotide sequence: TGTGCCAGCAGCCAAGGGGCCGATGGGGAGACCCAGTACTTC. It encodes CASSQGADGETQYF.

V is TRBV11-2 and J is TRBJ2-2; 7 positions agree with TRBD1. There are 17 residues in the CDR3. The V and J ends lost 1 base and 4 bases, in that order; junction bases with no gene match: 9. The germline V gene encodes CDR1 SGHAT and CDR2 FQNNGV. The CDR3 nucleotides read TGTGCCAGCAGCTTAGGGACCCAGACAGGGATCACCGGGGAGCTGTTTTTT. Its translation: CASSLGTQTGITGELFF.

The chain links TRBV6-2 or TRBV6-3 to TRBJ1-1; weak D call: TRBD1 (6 bases). CDR1 is MNHEY and CDR2 is SVGEGT in the germline V gene. The length of the CDR3 is 18 residues. The V gene lost 0 bases and the J gene lost 0 bases, with 17 bases spanning the gap. In nucleotides, the CDR3 is TGTGCCAGCAGTTACTCGACCACGGACAGTAGGCTGAACACTGAAGCTTTCTTT. Translating it yields CASSYSTTDSRLNTEAFF.

This sequence joins TRBV7-2 and TRBJ2-3, with 13 nucleotides matching TRBD2. The length of the CDR3 is 15 residues. Germline-derived CDR1 and CDR2 are SGHTA and FQGNSA. The trim removed 5 bases at V and 6 bases at J, leaving 5 bases unmatched. CDR3 bases: TGTGCCAGCAGCCAGACTAGCGGGGGGTCGGATACGCAGTATTTT. Translated: CASSQTSGGSDTQYF.

V usage is TRBV18 and J usage is TRBJ1-5, with unresolved D. The germline V gene encodes CDR1 KGHSH and CDR2 LQKENI. This CDR3 contains 16 residues. V shed 2 bases and J shed 4 bases, with 15 bases lying between them. The CDR3 sequence is CASSPEVWRNNQPQHF. CDR3 DNA: TGTGCCAGCTCACCAGAGGTTTGGCGGAATAATCAGCCCCAGCATTTT.

The chain is built from TRBV19 and TRBJ1-5; no definite D call. Trimming took off 7 bases at V and 0 bases at J, with 13 bases between the two ends. Germline CDR1 and CDR2: LNHDA and SQIVND (reference sequence). The CDR3 has 15 amino acids. The DNA of the CDR3 is TGTGCCAGTAAAGAAGTAGTCTATAGCAATCAGCCCCAGCATTTT. Protein product: CASKEVVYSNQPQHF. Full variable domain (outside the CDR3, taken from reference TRBV19 and TRBJ1-5): DGGITQSPKYLFRKEGQNVTLSCEQNLNHDAMYWYRQDPGQGLRLIYYSQIVNDFQKGDIAEGYSVSREKKESFPLTVTSAQKNPTAFYLCASKEVVYSNQPQHFGDGTRLSIL.

The rearrangement links TRBV21-1 to TRBJ1-1; the table's D gene call, TRBD1, was not cross checked with the DNA. TRBV21-1 corresponds to a pseudogene. The CDR3 runs 16 residues. CDR3 coding DNA: TGTGCCAGCAGCCACCTTCAGGGATGGAAGAACACTGAAGCTTTCTTT. Translating gives CASSHLQGWKNTEAFF.

This clone came up once. The chain combines TRBV4-2 with TRBJ1-1; no definite D call. The germline CDR1 and CDR2 sequences are LGHNA and YNFKEQ. There are 13 residues in the CDR3. V lost 0 bases, J lost 3 bases, and 5 bases lay in between. This CDR3 is CASSQDLYTEAFF. For the CDR3, the DNA is TGTGCCAGCAGCCAAGATTTATACACTGAAGCTTTCTTT.

In this sample, this clone turned up once. The rearrangement uses TRBV9 and TRBJ1-6, with 9 bases fitting TRBD1. The CDR3 totals 18 residues. The germline CDR1 and CDR2 sequences are SGDLS and YYNGEE. The V gene end was trimmed by 0 bases and the J gene end by 5 bases; junction bases not matched to a gene: 9. The CDR3 coding sequence is TGTGCCAGCAGCGTAGGTTGGACAGGGGCCGTTAATAATTCACCCCTCCACTTT. Encoded protein: CASSVGWTGAVNNSPLHF. Looking up the rest from reference TRBV9 and TRBJ1-6 gives the full variable domain: DSGVTQTPKHLITATGQRVTLRCSPRSGDLSVYWYQQSLDQGLQFLIQYYNGEERAKGNILERFSAQQFPDLHSELNLSSLELGDSALYFCASSVGWTGAVNNSPLHFGNGTRLTVT.

The gene calls are TRBV6-4 and TRBJ1-1; D unresolved. Between the trimmed V and J ends, which lost 4 bases and 1 base, there was a span of 7 bases. From germline, CDR1 is MRHNA and CDR2 SNTAGT. This CDR3 has 13 amino acids. CDR3 DNA: TGTGCCAGCAGTGCCGAGAGGAACACTGAAGCTTTCTTT. Translation: CASSAERNTEAFF.

The chain combines TRBV2 with TRBJ2-7; 10 nucleotides align to TRBD1. V trimming: 6 bases; J trimming: 3 bases; junction bases outside the gene matches: 5. The CDR3 consists of 14 residues. CDR1 and CDR2 (germline): SNHLY, FYNNEI. The DNA of the CDR3 is TGTGCCAGCAGATCGACAGGGGGCCGCTACGAGCAGTACTTC. It encodes CASRSTGGRYEQYF.

The rearrangement joins TRBV6-4 to TRBJ2-6; tentative D call: TRBD1 (6 bases). The CDR3 is made up of 17 amino acids. The V end lost 5 bases, the J end lost 0 bases, and 14 bases lay between the germline ends. Germline lookup yields CDR1 MRHNA and CDR2 SNTAGT. CDR3 DNA: TGTGCCAGCAGTCCTAAGGGACATGTCTCTGGGGCCAACGTCCTGACTTTC. Its protein product is CASSPKGHVSGANVLTF.

The chain joins TRBV12-3 or TRBV12-4 to TRBJ1-1; D may be TRBD1 (5 bases). The CDR3 length is 12 residues. Trimming took off 6 bases at V and 4 bases at J, with 9 bases between the two ends. CDR3 in DNA: TGTGCCAGCAGGCCCGGGGGCACTGAAGCTTTCTTT. Translated, it gives CASRPGGTEAFF.

The V and J genes are TRBV6-5 and TRBJ1-2; D not resolved. The CDR3 runs to 14 residues. Germline V gene sequence: CDR1 MNHEY, CDR2 SVGAGI. V shed 5 bases and J shed 2 bases, with 12 bases lying between them. DNA for the CDR3: TGTGCCAGCAGTAACAGTCCCGTAAACTATGGCTACACCTTC. This encodes CASSNSPVNYGYTF.